Shown below are 32 T cell receptor beta chains from a single sample sequenced in a study of CD8 T cells in Susac syndrome. RNA totalling about 0.5 to 1 ug underwent reverse transcription with random hexamers. Using its own MiXCR run on the immunoSEQ multiplex PCR reads, TCRdb lists one record per CDR3 protein. The data show approximately 180,000 distinct CDR3 sequences, with around 90% seen just once and 0.075% to 0.095% held by the top ten. The sample consisted of CD4+ T cells from PBMCs. These receptors came from a human donor with Susac syndrome.

The chain is built from TRBV6-5 and TRBJ2-5, with D unclear. CDR3 length: 14 amino acids. Germline CDR1 reads MNHEY; CDR2 reads SVGAGI. The V gene lost 3 bases and the J gene lost 1 base, with 9 bases spanning the gap. CDR3: CASSYRWPQETQYF. CDR3 nucleotides: TGTGCCAGCAGTTATAGATGGCCCCAAGAGACCCAGTACTTC.

This clonotype was seen once. V gene TRBV5-4 combines with J gene TRBJ2-3; D uncertain. CDR3 length: 15 residues. The germline V and J ends were trimmed by 0 bases and 2 bases, with 10 bases remaining between them. Looked up from germline, CDR1 is SGHNT and CDR2 is YYREEE (reference sequence). This chain's CDR3 is CASSLDQRNTDTQYF. DNA of the CDR3: TGTGCCAGCAGCTTGGATCAGCGTAACACAGATACGCAGTATTTT. The entire variable domain, with the rest obtained from reference TRBV5-4 and TRBJ2-3, is as follows: ETGVTQSPTHLIKTRGQQVTLRCSSQSGHNTVSWYQQALGQGPQFIFQYYREEENGRGNFPPRFSGLQFPNYSSELNVNALELDDSALYLCASSLDQRNTDTQYFGPGTRLTVL.

This clonotype is a singleton in its sample. The chain is built from TRBV6-5 and TRBJ2-7, with 7 bases fitting TRBD2. Looked up from germline, CDR1 is MNHEY and CDR2 is SVGAGI. J gave up 0 bases and V 5 bases, and 7 bases lay outside the gene matches. The CDR3 runs to 15 residues. The CDR3, as DNA: TGTGCCAGCAGTCCTAGACGCGGGAGCTCCTACGAGCAGTACTTC. Translation: CASSPRRGSSYEQYF.

The chain uses TRBV20-1 and TRBJ1-1; maybe TRBD1 (6 bases). CDR3 length equals 14 residues. Trimming cost V 5 bases and J 3 bases, with 16 bases left between them. Germline values: CDR1 DFQATT, CDR2 SNEGSKA (reference sequence). This chain's CDR3 is CSAQGGGADTEAFF. As DNA, the CDR3 is TGCAGTGCTCAAGGGGGGGGCGCCGACACTGAAGCTTTCTTT.

The rearrangement links TRBV9 to TRBJ1-6; D unresolved. V was trimmed by 0 bases and J by 11 bases, leaving 12 bases between them. This CDR3 contains 14 residues. Per germline, CDR1 SGDLS and CDR2 YYNGEE. The CDR3 sequence: CASSVENRETPLHF. The DNA for the CDR3 is TGTGCCAGCAGCGTAGAAAACAGAGAGACACCCCTCCACTTT. The variable domain in full, with the rest retrieved from reference TRBV9 and TRBJ1-6, is DSGVTQTPKHLITATGQRVTLRCSPRSGDLSVYWYQQSLDQGLQFLIQYYNGEERAKGNILERFSAQQFPDLHSELNLSSLELGDSALYFCASSVENRETPLHFGNGTRLTVT.

J is TRBJ1-1 and V is TRBV5-4; a weak D match, TRBD1 (5 bases). The V gene's germline CDR1 is SGHNT and CDR2 YYREEE (reference sequence). Deletions cut 7 bases from V and 4 bases from J, with 20 bases between. The CDR3 spans 15 residues. The DNA of the CDR3 is TGTGCCAGCGACAACGGGGGTCGGGGGACCACTGAAGCTTTCTTT. It specifies CASDNGGRGTTEAFF.

The chain has TRBV12-3 or TRBV12-4 and TRBJ1-5; the match to TRBD1 covers 7 bases. The CDR3 has 14 amino acids. After removal of 2 bases from V and 5 bases from J, the junction contained 3 bases not matched to a gene. The CDR3 is CASSLTGADQPQHF. In DNA, the CDR3 is TGTGCCAGCAGTTTAACAGGGGCAGATCAGCCCCAGCATTTT.

V usage is TRBV30 and J usage is TRBJ2-7; D is unclear. Germline V gene data show CDR1 as GTSNPN and CDR2 as SVGIG (reference sequence). CDR3 length equals 11 residues. V was cut by 3 bases and J by 4 bases, with 7 bases left in between. The DNA for the CDR3 is TGTGCCTGGAGCATGCCATACGAGCAGTACTTC. As protein: CAWSMPYEQYF.

The V call is TRBV29-1, the J call TRBJ2-1; D not resolved. Germline CDR1 reads SQVTM; CDR2 reads ANQGSEA. With 6 bases removed from V and 8 bases from J, the gap between germline ends came to 14 bases. The CDR3 has 12 amino acids. Here the CDR3 reads CSVVVASYEQFF. CDR3 in DNA: TGCAGCGTGGTGGTAGCTTCCTATGAGCAGTTCTTC.

DNA for the CDR3: TGTGCCAGCAGTCCGGGGACATACTACGAGCAGTACTTC. Translating it yields CASSPGTYYEQYF. The chain joins TRBV12-3 or TRBV12-4 to TRBJ2-7; weak D call: TRBD1 (6 bases). The CDR3 covers 13 residues. With 5 bases removed from V and 3 bases from J, the gap between germline ends came to 11 bases.

In its sample, this clonotype was seen once. The chain uses TRBV5-4 and TRBJ1-4; D not certain. V was cut by 2 bases and J by 3 bases, with 5 bases left in between. Germline V gene data show CDR1 as SGHNT and CDR2 as YYREEE (reference sequence). There are 13 residues in the CDR3. DNA of the CDR3: TGTGCCAGCAGCTTCGGGCCTAATGAAAAACTGTTTTTT. It translates to CASSFGPNEKLFF. The full variable domain, with the rest looked up from reference TRBV5-4 and TRBJ1-4, is ETGVTQSPTHLIKTRGQQVTLRCSSQSGHNTVSWYQQALGQGPQFIFQYYREEENGRGNFPPRFSGLQFPNYSSELNVNALELDDSALYLCASSFGPNEKLFFGSGTQLSVL.

This sequence joins TRBV27 and TRBJ2-7; D not certain. V was pared by 3 bases and J by 2 bases, with 14 bases between. The CDR3 consists of 15 residues. Germline V gene data show CDR1 as MNHEY and CDR2 as SMNVEV (reference sequence). CDR3 sequence (DNA): TGTGCCAGCAGTTTTCAGTGGAAAGGGCCCTACGAGCAGTACTTC. Protein sequence: CASSFQWKGPYEQYF.

J is TRBJ2-6 and V is TRBV19; 8 nucleotides agree with TRBD1. The CDR3 runs 17 residues. The germline V gene has CDR1 LNHDA and CDR2 SQIVND (reference sequence). V trimming: 6 bases; J trimming: 1 base; junction bases outside the gene matches: 8. The chain's CDR3 is CASSPGTGSSGANVLTF. The CDR3 region has the DNA TGTGCCAGTAGCCCCGGGACAGGCTCATCTGGGGCCAACGTCCTGACTTTC.

The chain recombines TRBV29-1 with TRBJ2-1; 9 positions match TRBD2. This CDR3 spans 15 amino acids. Germline V gene lookup returns CDR1 SQVTM and CDR2 ANQGSEA. V dropped 2 bases and J dropped 2; count of bases not matched to a gene: 4. CDR3 sequence: CSVELAGKTYNEQFF. In nucleotides, the CDR3 is TGCAGCGTTGAACTAGCGGGAAAAACCTACAATGAGCAGTTCTTC.

The chain is built from TRBV10-2 and TRBJ1-2, with unresolved D. V was pared by 6 bases and J by 0 bases, with 8 bases between. CDR3 size: 13 residues. Per germline, CDR1 WSHSY and CDR2 SAAADI. This chain's CDR3 is CASRGPANYGYTF. The CDR3 DNA sequence: TGCGCCAGCAGGGGTCCAGCTAACTATGGCTACACCTTC.

CDR3 nucleotide sequence: TGCAGTGCCCCCCGGGGTTCGTACGAGCAGTACTTC. This codes for CSAPRGSYEQYF. This rearrangement joins TRBV20-1 to TRBJ2-7; D is possibly TRBD2 (5 bases). From germline, CDR1 is DFQATT and CDR2 SNEGSKA (reference sequence). The CDR3 covers 12 residues. Deletions cut 6 bases from V and 4 bases from J, with 13 bases between.

V usage is TRBV5-4 and J usage is TRBJ2-4, with D possibly called TRBD1 or TRBD2 (5 bases each). The CDR3 runs to 14 residues. Looked up from germline, CDR1 is SGHNT and CDR2 is YYREEE (reference sequence). Trimming stripped 0 bases from V and 3 bases from J, with 7 bases between. As DNA, the CDR3 is TGTGCCAGCAGCTTGGGAGGGGTCAAAAACATTCAGTACTTC. It is translated as CASSLGGVKNIQYF.

The rearrangement uses TRBV20-1 and TRBJ2-3; D uncertain. Germline CDR1 reads DFQATT; CDR2 reads SNEGSKA (reference sequence). V gave up 0 bases and J gave up 1 base, with 8 bases separating them. This CDR3 has 14 residues. The CDR3 is CSAREAYGTDTQYF. The CDR3, as DNA: TGCAGTGCTAGAGAGGCGTATGGCACAGATACGCAGTATTTT.

The chain uses TRBV11-2 and TRBJ2-7; the D gene could be TRBD1 or TRBD2 (6 bases each). CDR1 is SGHAT, CDR2 FQNNGV, per germline. CDR3 length: 15 residues. V dropped 8 bases and J dropped 0 bases, with 17 bases sitting between them. Here the CDR3 reads CASVPKGGSSYEQYF. The CDR3 DNA reads as TGTGCCAGCGTACCTAAAGGGGGGAGCTCCTACGAGCAGTACTTC. The full variable domain, its missing parts supplied by reference TRBV11-2 and TRBJ2-7, is EAGVAQSPRYKIIEKRQSVAFWCNPISGHATLYWYQQILGQGPKLLIQFQNNGVVDDSQLPKDRFSAERLKGVDSTLKIQPAKLEDSAVYLCASVPKGGSSYEQYFGPGTRLTVT.

V is TRBV5-6 and J is TRBJ1-3; D not certain. The CDR3 totals 14 residues. The ends were cut back, 0 bases at V and 4 bases at J, with 8 bases in the middle. CDR1 is SGHDT, CDR2 YYEEEE, per germline. CDR3 sequence (DNA): TGTGCCAGCAGCTTGGAGGGTTTCGGAAACACCATATATTTT. As protein: CASSLEGFGNTIYF.

J is TRBJ2-7 and V is TRBV19, with TRBD2 identical over 8 bases. V lost 3 bases, J lost 2 bases, and 6 bases stayed unmatched. Germline assignment: CDR1 LNHDA and CDR2 SQIVND (reference sequence). CDR3 size: 15 residues. DNA of the CDR3: TGTGCCAGTAGTATCACTAGCGGATATACCTACGAGCAGTACTTC. Its translation: CASSITSGYTYEQYF.

In this sample, this clonotype turned up a few times. V gene TRBV6-1 combines with J gene TRBJ2-5; D perhaps matches TRBD1 (5 bases). V lost 5 bases and J lost 2, with 18 bases in between. Germline V gene data show CDR1 as MNHNS and CDR2 as SASEGT. The CDR3 consists of 16 residues. CDR3 amino acids: CASSQPGYGQQETQYF. CDR3 nucleotides: TGTGCCAGCAGTCAACCAGGGTATGGACAACAAGAGACCCAGTACTTC.

The J gene is TRBJ2-1, the V gene TRBV6-4; D gene ambiguous. V lost 3 bases to trimming and J lost 10 bases, with 13 bases between them. The CDR3 has 13 amino acids. Germline V lookup: CDR1 MRHNA, CDR2 SNTAGT. The CDR3 DNA reads TGTGCCAGCAGTGAGGACCCACTACGCGAGCAGTTCTTC. It encodes CASSEDPLREQFF.

The J gene is TRBJ2-5, the V gene TRBV11-2; 7 bases are shared with TRBD1. This CDR3 comprises 13 residues. Germline-derived CDR1 and CDR2 are SGHAT and FQNNGV. V shed 5 bases and J 5 bases; nucleotides not matched to a gene: 5. The CDR3 protein is CASSPGQVETQYF. The CDR3 bases are TGTGCCAGCAGCCCCGGACAGGTGGAGACCCAGTACTTC.

V gene TRBV3-1 combines with J gene TRBJ2-7; TRBD1 matches at 7 bases. The germline V gene encodes CDR1 LGHDT and CDR2 YNNKEL (reference sequence). CDR3 length: 12 amino acids. V gave up 5 bases and J gave up 6 bases; unmatched junction bases: 4. In DNA form, the CDR3 reads TGTGCCAGCAGCTCGACAGGGAGCGAGCAGTACTTC. It translates to CASSSTGSEQYF.

V usage is TRBV20-1 and J usage is TRBJ1-5; D not resolved. V gave up 0 bases and J gave up 5 bases, with 17 bases separating them. The CDR3 is made up of 16 amino acids. Germline-derived CDR1 and CDR2 are DFQATT and SNEGSKA (reference sequence). This CDR3 reads CSARDPLGMDDQPQHF. CDR3 DNA: TGCAGTGCTAGAGACCCACTAGGTATGGACGATCAGCCCCAGCATTTT.

This clonotype was counted only a few times. This chain joins TRBV29-1 and TRBJ2-4; D is possibly TRBD2 (6 bases). From germline, CDR1 is SQVTM and CDR2 ANQGSEA. This CDR3 contains 14 residues. V was clipped by 6 bases and J by 0 bases, with 12 bases between them. CDR3: CSVLGTLAKNIQYF. CDR3 bases: TGCAGCGTCCTGGGGACTCTAGCCAAAAACATTCAGTACTTC.

The chain combines TRBV20-1 with TRBJ2-7, with TRBD1 as a possible D gene (5 bases). The germline gives CDR1 DFQATT, CDR2 SNEGSKA (reference sequence). CDR3 length: 14 residues. Trimming took off 6 bases at V and 3 bases at J, with 18 bases between the two ends. The chain's CDR3 is CSAPTGWYRYEQYF. CDR3 DNA: TGCAGTGCACCTACAGGATGGTACCGCTACGAGCAGTACTTC.

The genes are TRBV20-1 and TRBJ1-3; tentatively, D is TRBD1 (6 bases). The CDR3 length is 13 residues. Trimming pared 6 bases from V and 7 bases from J, leaving 16 bases between. Germline V gives CDR1 DFQATT, CDR2 SNEGSKA (reference sequence). This CDR3 is CSAPHRASNTIYF. The CDR3 nucleotides are TGCAGTGCACCTCACAGGGCTAGCAACACCATATATTTT.

V is TRBV2 and J is TRBJ2-1; D not resolved. The CDR3 covers 12 residues. Germline CDR1 reads SNHLY; CDR2 reads FYNNEI. V was shortened by 5 bases and J by 6 bases, with 8 bases between the two germline ends. This chain's CDR3 is CASSTFPNEQFF. In DNA form, the CDR3 reads TGTGCCAGCAGTACTTTTCCCAATGAGCAGTTCTTC.

This sequence joins TRBV6-4 and TRBJ2-7; maybe TRBD2 (5 bases). Deletions cut 8 bases from V and 3 bases from J, with 11 bases between. Germline V gene data show CDR1 as MRHNA and CDR2 as SNTAGT. The CDR3 has 12 amino acids. CDR3 nucleotides: TGTGCCAGCCAGACTATCAACTACGAGCAGTACTTC. Protein: CASQTINYEQYF.

The V and J genes are TRBV28 and TRBJ2-7; D not resolved. Germline assignment: CDR1 MDHEN and CDR2 SYDVKM. Trimming cost V 1 base and J 3 bases, with 7 bases left between them. The CDR3 contains 13 residues. CDR3: CASSLSPIYEQYF. DNA for the CDR3: TGTGCCAGCAGTTTATCACCAATCTACGAGCAGTACTTC.